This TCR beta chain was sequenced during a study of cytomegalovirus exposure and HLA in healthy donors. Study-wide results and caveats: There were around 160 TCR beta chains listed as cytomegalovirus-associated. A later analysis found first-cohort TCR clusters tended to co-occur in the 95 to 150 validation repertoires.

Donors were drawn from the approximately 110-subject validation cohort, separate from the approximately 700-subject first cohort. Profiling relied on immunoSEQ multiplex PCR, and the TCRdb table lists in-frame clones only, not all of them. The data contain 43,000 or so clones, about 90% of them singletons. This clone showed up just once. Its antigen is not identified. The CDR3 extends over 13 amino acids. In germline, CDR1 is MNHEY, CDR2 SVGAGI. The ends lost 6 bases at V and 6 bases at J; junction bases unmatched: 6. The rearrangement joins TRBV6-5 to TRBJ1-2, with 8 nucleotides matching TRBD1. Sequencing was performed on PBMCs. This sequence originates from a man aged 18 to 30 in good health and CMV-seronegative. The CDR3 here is CASSRQTGDGYTF. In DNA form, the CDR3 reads TGTGCCAGCAGCCGTCAGACAGGGGATGGCTACACCTTC.